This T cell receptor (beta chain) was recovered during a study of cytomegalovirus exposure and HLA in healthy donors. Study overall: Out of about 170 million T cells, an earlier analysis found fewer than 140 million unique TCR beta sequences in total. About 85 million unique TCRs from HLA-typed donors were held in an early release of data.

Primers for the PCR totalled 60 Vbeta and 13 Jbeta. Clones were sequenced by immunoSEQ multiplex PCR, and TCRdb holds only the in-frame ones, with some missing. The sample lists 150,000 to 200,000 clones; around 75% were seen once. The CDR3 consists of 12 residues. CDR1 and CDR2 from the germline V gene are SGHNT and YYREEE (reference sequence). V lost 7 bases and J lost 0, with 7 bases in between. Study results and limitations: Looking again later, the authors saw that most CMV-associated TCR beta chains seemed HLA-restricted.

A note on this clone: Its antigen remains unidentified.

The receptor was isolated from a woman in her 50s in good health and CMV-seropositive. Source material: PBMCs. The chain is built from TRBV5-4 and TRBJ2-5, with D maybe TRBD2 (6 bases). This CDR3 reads CASGTHQETQYF. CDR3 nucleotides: TGTGCCAGCGGGACTCACCAAGAGACCCAGTACTTC.